These T cell receptor beta chains were read from a single sample in a study of cytomegalovirus exposure and HLA in healthy donors. Produced via immunoSEQ multiplex PCR; TCRdb's table is partial and in-frame only. Seen here are approximately 150,000 clones, around 79% observed once, and the top ten hold 1.7%. The material sequenced was PBMCs. The receptors shown here come from a woman in her twenties or thirties in good health and CMV-seronegative. Both conserved end residues are part of each CDR3. The order of the fields is D gene, J gene, V gene, clone size, CDR3 DNA, CDR3 protein. A D gene is named only where the DNA matches it firmly. Rows may omit the clone size; those that give it use once, few, many or a size class.

D: -
J: TRBJ2-7
V: TRBV4-1
size: -
DNA: TGCGCCAGCAGCCAAGTCGGGAGCTCCTACGAGCAGTACTTC
CDR3: CASSQVGSSYEQYF

D: -
J: TRBJ1-1
V: TRBV9
size: -
DNA: TGTGCCAGCAGCGTAGAGGGGTTGATTGCCACTGAAGCTTTCTTT
CDR3: CASSVEGLIATEAFF

D: -
J: TRBJ2-7
V: TRBV6-1
size: -
DNA: TGTGCCAGCAGTGAACGGGGCTACGAGCAGTACTTC
CDR3: CASSERGYEQYF

D: -
J: TRBJ1-4
V: TRBV29-1
size: -
DNA: TGCAGCGTTGGGGTTTCAACAGTCGAAAAACTGTTTTTT
CDR3: CSVGVSTVEKLFF

D: TRBD1
J: TRBJ1-5
V: TRBV5-5
size: few
DNA: TGTGCCAGCAGCCCCTACCCCGGACAGGGCAATCAGCCCCAGCATTTT
CDR3: CASSPYPGQGNQPQHF

D: TRBD2
J: TRBJ2-5
V: TRBV7-9
size: once
DNA: TGTGCCAGCAGCTTATCTCGTGCTAGCGGGGAGACCCAGTACTTC
CDR3: CASSLSRASGETQYF

D: -
J: TRBJ2-5
V: TRBV28
size: -
DNA: TGTGCCAGCAGTTTGAGGCAAGAGACCCAGTACTTC
CDR3: CASSLRQETQYF

D: TRBD1
J: TRBJ1-2
V: TRBV6-5
size: -
DNA: TGTGCCAGCAGCCGACAGGGGCTTCCCGGTGGCTACACCTTC
CDR3: CASSRQGLPGGYTF

D: -
J: TRBJ2-3
V: TRBV6-5
size: -
DNA: TGTGCCAGCAGTCAGGACACAGATACGCAGTATTTT
CDR3: CASSQDTDTQYF

D: TRBD1
J: TRBJ2-7
V: TRBV6-1
size: -
DNA: TGTGCCAGCAGTATCGACAGGGGCTACGAGCAGTACTTC
CDR3: CASSIDRGYEQYF